Following are 26 T cell receptor beta chains from one sample sequenced in a study of tissue T cells after allogeneic stem cell transplantation. Libraries were prepared by immunoSEQ multiplex PCR; TCRdb keeps only in-frame clonotypes and omits some of them. Of under 2,000 clones listed, around 85% are singletons. Source: liver tissue, taken at autopsy. All receptors derive from an older male patient with steroid-refractory graft-versus-host disease after an allogeneic stem cell transplant. Some T cells may be the graft donor's.

The chain joins TRBV5-6 to TRBJ2-3; D could derive from TRBD1 or TRBD2 (5 bases each). This CDR3 is built from 14 residues. Germline CDR1 reads SGHDT; CDR2 reads YYEEEE. V lost 5 bases, J lost 5 bases, and 15 bases lay in between. This CDR3 is CASRGVGSLDTQYF. In DNA, the CDR3 is TGTGCCAGCAGGGGGGTCGGGTCCCTAGATACGCAGTATTTT.

V gene TRBV4-1 combines with J gene TRBJ1-1; 9 nucleotides line up with TRBD1. With V trimmed by 3 bases and J by 0 bases, 2 bases remained unmatched. The germline V gene has CDR1 MGHRA and CDR2 YSYEKL. The CDR3 contains 15 residues. CDR3 loop: CASSQGQGLNTEAFF. The CDR3 DNA sequence: TGCGCCAGCAGCCAGGGACAGGGACTGAACACTGAAGCTTTCTTT.

V usage is TRBV6-5 and J usage is TRBJ2-3; 9 positions match TRBD2. The CDR3 totals 14 residues. Germline-derived CDR1 and CDR2 are MNHEY and SVGAGI. The trim removed 7 bases at V and 5 bases at J, leaving 7 bases unmatched. The CDR3 here is CASISGGNQDTQYF. The DNA for the CDR3 is TGTGCCAGCATAAGCGGGGGGAATCAAGATACGCAGTATTTT.

This rearrangement joins TRBV7-3 to TRBJ2-1, with TRBD2 matching 8 bases. Germline V CDR1 and CDR2: SGHTA, FQGTGA. J gave up 6 bases and V 3 bases, and 7 bases lay outside the gene matches. The CDR3 contains 15 residues. For the CDR3, the DNA is TGTGCCAGCAGCTTCCCTAGCGGGCGCCCCAATGAGCAGTTCTTC. Amino acids: CASSFPSGRPNEQFF.

This clone was detected once. This chain links TRBV5-6 with TRBJ1-1, with unresolved D. CDR1 is SGHDT and CDR2 is YYEEEE in the germline V gene. V gave up 4 bases and J gave up 4 bases, with 17 bases separating them. The CDR3 sequence is 15 residues long. CDR3 nucleotide sequence: TGTGCCAGCAGCCATCCCCCCGGTGCGGGCACTGAAGCTTTCTTT. It yields the protein CASSHPPGAGTEAFF.

The gene calls are TRBV6-4 and TRBJ2-3, with 9 bases lining up with TRBD2. Germline V CDR1 and CDR2: MRHNA, SNTAGT. The CDR3 has 15 amino acids. V was pared by 8 bases and J by 4 bases, with 10 bases of the junction left unmatched. The CDR3 is CASSKEAGGPDTQYF. CDR3 bases: TGTGCCAGCTCGAAGGAAGCGGGGGGCCCAGATACGCAGTATTTT.

The chain recombines TRBV28 with TRBJ2-7; D might be TRBD2 (5 bases). Germline V CDR1 and CDR2: MDHEN, SYDVKM. CDR3 length: 13 amino acids. V dropped 6 bases and J dropped 3 bases, with 12 bases sitting between them. CDR3 in amino acids: CASRRARIYEQYF. The CDR3 nucleotides are TGTGCCAGCAGGAGGGCGCGGATCTACGAGCAGTACTTC.

V gene TRBV7-3 combines with J gene TRBJ1-6, with 8 bases lining up with TRBD1. Germline CDR1 reads SGHTA; CDR2 reads FQGTGA. Trimming at V came to 5 bases and at J to 0 bases, leaving 6 bases not matched to a gene. There are 17 residues in the CDR3. The CDR3 region has the DNA TGTGCCAGCAGCGCCCGGACAGGGCCCTCCTATAATTCACCCCTCCACTTT. Translating gives CASSARTGPSYNSPLHF.

This clone occurred a few times. The chain has TRBV25-1 and TRBJ2-7; 8 bases are shared with TRBD1. V dropped 5 bases and J dropped 4; count of bases not matched to a gene: 16. The CDR3 contains 17 residues. Germline CDR1 and CDR2: MGHDK and SYGVNS. CDR3: CASSWESRQGRMYEQYF. The CDR3 DNA reads TGTGCCAGCAGTTGGGAGTCGCGACAGGGGAGAATGTACGAGCAGTACTTC.

This clone showed up just a few times. V gene TRBV28 combines with J gene TRBJ1-4; 7 bases match TRBD1. The CDR3 totals 14 residues. The ends lost 2 bases at V and 8 bases at J; junction bases unmatched: 5. Germline CDR1 and CDR2: MDHEN and SYDVKM. DNA of the CDR3: TGTGCCAGCAGTTTAACAGGGGATTTCGAAAAACTGTTTTTT. It yields the protein CASSLTGDFEKLFF. Full variable domain (rest looked up from reference TRBV28 and TRBJ1-4): DVKVTQSSRYLVKRTGEKVFLECVQDMDHENMFWYRQDPGLGLRLIYFSYDVKMKEKGDIPEGYSVSREKKERFSLILESASTNQTSMYLCASSLTGDFEKLFFGSGTQLSVL.

The rearrangement links TRBV7-8 to TRBJ2-7; 8 nucleotides agree with TRBD1. Germline loops: CDR1 SGHVS, CDR2 FQNEAQ. J gave up 3 bases and V 5 bases, and 9 bases lay outside the gene matches. The CDR3 runs 15 residues. The CDR3 spells CASSRGQGRFYEQYF. For the CDR3, the DNA is TGTGCCAGCAGCCGAGGACAGGGTAGATTCTACGAGCAGTACTTC.

The chain combines TRBV4-3 with TRBJ2-2; a weak D match, TRBD2 (6 bases). The germline gives CDR1 LGHNA, CDR2 YSLEER. This CDR3 has 14 amino acids. V lost 4 bases, J lost 6 bases, and 12 bases lay in between. CDR3 bases: TGCGCCAGCAGCCCTCGGCCGGGGGCCGGGGAGCTGTTTTTT. Its translation is CASSPRPGAGELFF.

The CDR3 sequence is CASSRGRTSGGNTGELFF. Here the CDR3 DNA reads TGCGCCAGCAGCCGCGGCAGAACTAGCGGGGGAAACACCGGGGAGCTGTTTTTT. The rearrangement links TRBV4-1 to TRBJ2-2; 11 nucleotides agree with TRBD2. Germline lookup yields CDR1 MGHRA and CDR2 YSYEKL. The CDR3 has 18 residues. The trim removed 4 bases at V and 2 bases at J, leaving 9 bases unmatched.

The chain combines TRBV12-3 or TRBV12-4 with TRBJ2-2; D could derive from TRBD1 or TRBD2 (5 bases each). The V end lost 6 bases, the J end lost 6 bases, and 11 bases lay between the germline ends. The CDR3 extends over 13 amino acids. Here the CDR3 reads CASSESGPGELFF. In DNA form, the CDR3 reads TGTGCCAGCAGCGAGTCGGGACCCGGGGAGCTGTTTTTT.

V gene TRBV6-6 combines with J gene TRBJ2-5; D ambiguous. The CDR3 consists of 14 residues. Germline V CDR1 and CDR2: MNHNY, SVGAGI (reference sequence). Trimming left V 5 bases short and J 2 bases short, with 12 bases between. In DNA, the CDR3 is TGTGCCAGCAGTAGACCCCCGGGTCAAGAGACCCAGTACTTC. This encodes CASSRPPGQETQYF.

V usage is TRBV3-1 (or the pseudogene TRBV3-2) and J usage is TRBJ1-3; D uncertain. Trimming pared 1 base from V and 3 bases from J, leaving 4 bases between. This CDR3 is built from 13 residues. CDR1 is LGHDT and CDR2 is YNNKEL in the germline V gene (reference sequence). CDR3 DNA sequence: TGTGCCAGCAGCCAAGCCCTTGGAAACACCATATATTTT. Amino acids: CASSQALGNTIYF.

The chain combines TRBV4-2 with TRBJ1-1; D unresolved. The CDR3 spans 12 residues. V was cut by 3 bases and J by 7 bases, with 9 bases left in between. The germline V gene encodes CDR1 LGHNA and CDR2 YNFKEQ. CDR3 in DNA: TGTGCCAGCAGCCACCCCCTAGGTGAAGCTTTCTTT. Amino acids: CASSHPLGEAFF.

This clone was seen only a few times. The chain recombines TRBV2 with TRBJ2-2; a weak D match, TRBD1 (5 bases). Trimming removed 4 bases at V and 4 bases at J, with 10 bases between. Germline V gene sequence: CDR1 SNHLY, CDR2 FYNNEI. The CDR3 contains 14 residues. The DNA for the CDR3 is TGTGCCAGCAGTGTCCAGGGTGGCACCGGGGAGCTGTTTTTT. Protein sequence: CASSVQGGTGELFF.

Here the CDR3 DNA reads TGCGCCAGCAGCCAAGAGCAACAAGGTCCCACTGAAGCTTTCTTT. This gives the protein CASSQEQQGPTEAFF. This rearrangement joins TRBV4-3 to TRBJ1-1, with D unresolved. The V end was cut by 0 bases, the J end by 4 bases, with 12 bases between. In germline, CDR1 is LGHNA, CDR2 YSLEER. CDR3 length: 15 residues.

V is TRBV5-1 and J is TRBJ2-2; D might be TRBD2 (6 bases). Between the trimmed V and J ends, which lost 7 bases and 2 bases, there was a span of 12 bases. The CDR3 sequence is 14 residues long. In germline, CDR1 is SGHRS, CDR2 YFSETQ. The CDR3 spells CASQGLLNTGELFF. CDR3 coding DNA: TGCGCCAGCCAGGGACTGCTCAACACCGGGGAGCTGTTTTTT.

This chain links TRBV7-2 with TRBJ1-1, with 8 positions matching TRBD1. Per the germline V gene, CDR1 is SGHTA and CDR2 is FQGNSA. CDR3 length: 13 amino acids. Trimming cost V 4 bases and J 4 bases; bases outside gene matches: 2. CDR3 loop: CASSSDRGTEAFF. CDR3 in DNA: TGTGCCAGCAGCTCCGACAGGGGCACTGAAGCTTTCTTT. Variable domain in full (rest from reference TRBV7-2 and TRBJ1-1): GAGVSQSPSNKVTEKGKDVELRCDPISGHTALYWYRQSLGQGLEFLIYFQGNSAPDKSGLPSDRFSAERTGGSVSTLTIQRTQQEDSAVYLCASSSDRGTEAFFGQGTRLTVV.

The chain employs TRBV29-1 and TRBJ1-1; D might be TRBD1 (5 bases). The V and J ends lost 2 bases and 2 bases respectively, with 12 bases between them. The CDR3 is 14 amino acids. The V gene's germline CDR1 is SQVTM and CDR2 ANQGSEA. The DNA of the CDR3 is TGCAGCGTTGAACTGGGGACCGAAAACACTGAAGCTTTCTTT. Protein: CSVELGTENTEAFF.

This chain joins TRBV2 and TRBJ2-1; maybe TRBD2 (5 bases). Trimming took off 2 bases at V and 4 bases at J, with 6 bases between the two ends. Germline V CDR1 and CDR2: SNHLY, FYNNEI. This CDR3 has 13 residues. CDR3 sequence (DNA): TGTGCCAGCAGTGAACGGGAATACAATGAGCAGTTCTTC. Protein sequence: CASSEREYNEQFF.

The CDR3, as DNA: TGTGCCAGCACCCACCCGGACAGCGAGGAGACCCAGTACTTC. This gives the protein CASTHPDSEETQYF. The gene calls are TRBV7-9 and TRBJ2-5, with D possibly being TRBD1 (6 bases). V lost 7 bases to trimming and J lost 5 bases, with 17 bases between them. CDR1 SEHNR and CDR2 FQNEAQ come from the germline V gene (reference sequence). This CDR3 has 14 residues. Based on the CDR3 plus reference TRBV7-9 and TRBJ2-5, the full variable domain is DTGVSQNPRHKITKRGQNVTFRCDPISEHNRLYWYRQTLGQGPEFLTYFQNEAQLEKSRLLSDRFSAERPKGSFSTLEIQRTEQGDSAMYLCASTHPDSEETQYFGPGTRLLVL.

This rearrangement joins TRBV25-1 to TRBJ1-1; the match to TRBD1 covers 8 bases. This CDR3 is built from 14 residues. Germline V gene data show CDR1 as MGHDK and CDR2 as SYGVNS. Unmatched junction bases numbered 3, after V lost 1 base and J lost 5 bases. The CDR3 coding sequence is TGTGCCAGCAGTGAATCCCAGGGGGCAACTGAAGCTTTCTTT. It translates to CASSESQGATEAFF.

This rearrangement joins TRBV6-5 to TRBJ1-4; D not certain. CDR3 length: 14 residues. Trimming stripped 5 bases from V and 7 bases from J, with 14 bases between. Germline V CDR1 and CDR2: MNHEY, SVGAGI. The CDR3 region has the DNA TGTGCCAGCAGTATCCTTACTAATTCTGAAAAACTGTTTTTT. This encodes CASSILTNSEKLFF.